This note documents a single T cell receptor beta chain sequence. TCRdb redid the calling of the 5' RACE reads with MiXCR, one entry per CDR3 protein. The repertoire consists of 70,000 or so distinct CDR3 sequences, with around 12% occurring once and the leading ten covering around 1.3%. The data originate from a study of early T cells in non-severe SARS-CoV-2 infection. The TCR originated in an adult who was a healthcare worker with PCR-confirmed SARS-CoV-2 infection or an uninfected control (not recorded which). The sequencing sample was made of whole blood.

The DNA of the CDR3 is TGTGCCATCAGTGATTCAGGGGCGGGGAACACCATATATTTT. Protein sequence: CAISDSGAGNTIYF. The rearrangement uses TRBV10-3 and TRBJ1-3; D may be TRBD1 (6 bases). Trimming removed 3 bases from V and 7 bases from J, with 13 bases in between. Per germline, CDR1 ENHRY and CDR2 SYGVKD. The CDR3 loop spans 14 amino acids.